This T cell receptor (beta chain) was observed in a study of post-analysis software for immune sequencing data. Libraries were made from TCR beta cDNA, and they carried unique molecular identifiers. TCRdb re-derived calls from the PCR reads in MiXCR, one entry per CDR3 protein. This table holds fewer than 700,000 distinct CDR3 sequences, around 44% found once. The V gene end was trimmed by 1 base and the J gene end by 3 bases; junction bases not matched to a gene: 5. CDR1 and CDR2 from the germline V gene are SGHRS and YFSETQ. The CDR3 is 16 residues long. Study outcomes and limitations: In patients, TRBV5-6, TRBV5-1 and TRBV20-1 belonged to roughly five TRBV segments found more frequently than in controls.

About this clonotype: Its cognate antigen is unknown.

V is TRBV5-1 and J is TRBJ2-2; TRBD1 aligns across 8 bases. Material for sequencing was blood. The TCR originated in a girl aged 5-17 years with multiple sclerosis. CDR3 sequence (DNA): TGCGCCAGCAGCTTGCCACAGGGGGTCCACACCGGGGAGCTGTTTTTT. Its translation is CASSLPQGVHTGELFF.